The clone carrying this T cell receptor (beta chain) was observed a few times. Its antigen is currently unknown. Investigators sought sequencing depths of between 1 in 200,000 and 1 in 1 million T cells. Only in-frame clones appear in the TCRdb table, and some are missing; sequencing was by immunoSEQ multiplex PCR. In the table there are about 200,000 clones, roughly 73% of which are singletons. Looked up from germline, CDR1 is SGDLS and CDR2 is YYNGEE. CDR3 size: 15 residues. The ends were cut back, 3 bases at V and 7 bases at J, with 16 bases in the middle. This sample was taken from a study of cytotoxic CD8 clonotypes in ibrutinib-treated CLL. On the study more broadly: The subjects consisted of about 10 relapsed/refractory and roughly 15 treatment-naive individuals, with some 18 IGHV unmutated. Findings and limits, study-wide: Clonality increased at ibrutinib response and stayed stable in sustained remission. At progression, however, it fell back toward baseline.

Sequences were derived from PBMCs, sampled after 12 months of ibrutinib treatment. This receptor was taken from a human donor with chronic lymphocytic leukemia. The rearrangement links TRBV9 to TRBJ2-2; perhaps TRBD1 as D (6 bases). CDR3 in amino acids: CASSDVQGTGGELFF. For the CDR3, the DNA is TGTGCCAGCAGCGACGTACAGGGAACGGGCGGGGAGCTGTTTTTT.